This TCR beta chain appears in the sequencing data of a study of CD8 T cells in Susac syndrome. Reverse transcription of about 0.5 to 1 ug RNA was carried out with random hexamers. Multiplex immunoSEQ PCR targeted 54 Vbeta and 13 Jbeta TCR beta segments. Each CDR3 protein is one row after TCRdb ran MiXCR on the immunoSEQ multiplex PCR reads. Here the sample spans about 80,000 distinct CDR3 sequences, around 94% being singletons. V was shortened by 3 bases and J by 3 bases, with 15 bases between the two germline ends. The CDR3 consists of 15 residues. Material: CD8+ T cells from PBMCs. The chain combines TRBV12-3 or TRBV12-4 with TRBJ2-7; D may be TRBD2 (5 bases). This clonotype originated in a human donor in good health. The CDR3 DNA is TGTGCCAGCAGTTTCTTTGGGGAGAAATACTACGAGCAGTACTTC. This translates into CASSFFGEKYYEQYF.